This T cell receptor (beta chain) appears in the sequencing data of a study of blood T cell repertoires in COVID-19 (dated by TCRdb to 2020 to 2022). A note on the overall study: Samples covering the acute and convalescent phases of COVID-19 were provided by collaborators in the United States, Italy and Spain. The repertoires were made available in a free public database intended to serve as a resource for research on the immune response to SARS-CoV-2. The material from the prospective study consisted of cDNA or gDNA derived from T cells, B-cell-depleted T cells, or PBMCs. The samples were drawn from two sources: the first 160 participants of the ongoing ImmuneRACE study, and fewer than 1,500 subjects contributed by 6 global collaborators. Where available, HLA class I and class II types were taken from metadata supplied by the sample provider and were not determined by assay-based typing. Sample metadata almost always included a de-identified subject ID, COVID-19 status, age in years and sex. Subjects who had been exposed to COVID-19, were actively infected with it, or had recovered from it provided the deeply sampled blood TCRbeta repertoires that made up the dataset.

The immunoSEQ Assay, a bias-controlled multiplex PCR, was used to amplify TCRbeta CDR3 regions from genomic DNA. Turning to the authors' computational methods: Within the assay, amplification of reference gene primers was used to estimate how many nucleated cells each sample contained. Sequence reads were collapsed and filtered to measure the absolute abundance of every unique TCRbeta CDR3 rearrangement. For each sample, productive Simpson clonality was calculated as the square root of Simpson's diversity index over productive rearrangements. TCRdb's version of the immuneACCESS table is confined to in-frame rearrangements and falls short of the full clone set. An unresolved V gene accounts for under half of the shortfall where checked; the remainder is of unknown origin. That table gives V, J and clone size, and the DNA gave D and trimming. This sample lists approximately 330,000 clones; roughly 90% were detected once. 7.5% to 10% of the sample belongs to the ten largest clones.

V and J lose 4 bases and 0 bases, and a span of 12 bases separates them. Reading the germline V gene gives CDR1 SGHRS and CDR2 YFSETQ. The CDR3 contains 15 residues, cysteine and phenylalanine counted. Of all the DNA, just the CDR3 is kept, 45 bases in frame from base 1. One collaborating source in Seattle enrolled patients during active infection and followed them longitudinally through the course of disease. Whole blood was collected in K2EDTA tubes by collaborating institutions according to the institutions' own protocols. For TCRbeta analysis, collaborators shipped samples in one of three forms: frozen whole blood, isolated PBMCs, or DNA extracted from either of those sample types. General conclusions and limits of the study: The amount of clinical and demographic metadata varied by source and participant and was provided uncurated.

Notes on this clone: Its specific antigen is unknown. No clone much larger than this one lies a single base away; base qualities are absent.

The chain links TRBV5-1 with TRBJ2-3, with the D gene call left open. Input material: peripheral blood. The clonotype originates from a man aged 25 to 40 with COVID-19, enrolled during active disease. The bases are TGCGCCAGCAGCCCCCTAACCGGGAGCACAGATACGCAGTATTTT. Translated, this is CASSPLTGSTDTQYF.